These 12 T cell receptor beta chains came from one sample sequenced in a study of cytomegalovirus exposure and HLA in healthy donors. The PCR contained 60 Vbeta and 13 Jbeta primers. Assay used: immunoSEQ multiplex PCR; TCRdb lists only in-frame clones, some missing. The table lists roughly 140,000 clones, around 74% of them singletons. Sequencing was performed on PBMCs. The receptors derive from a man between 18 and 35 years old in good health and CMV-seronegative.

This chain uses TRBV7-2 with TRBJ2-6; D call uncertain. Trimming removed 3 bases at V and 3 bases at J, with 3 bases between. The CDR3 has 13 residues. Germline assignment: CDR1 SGHTA and CDR2 FQGNSA. The CDR3 coding sequence is TGTGCCAGCAGCTTCTTTGGGGCCAACGTCCTGACTTTC. Its translation: CASSFFGANVLTF.

The V gene is TRBV20-1, the J gene TRBJ2-3, with a possible D match to TRBD2 (5 bases). Germline CDR1 reads DFQATT; CDR2 reads SNEGSKA (reference sequence). CDR3 length: 10 amino acids. Trimming cost V 5 bases and J 6 bases, with 6 bases left between them. The DNA of the CDR3 is TGCAGTGCTTGGAGGGATACGCAGTATTTT. It encodes CSAWRDTQYF.

This clone appeared a few times. The DNA of the CDR3 is TGCGCCAGCAGCCAAGGGTCAGGACAGCCCCAGCATTTT. The encoded protein is CASSQGSGQPQHF. The chain carries TRBV4-3 and TRBJ1-5, with D unclear. Per germline, CDR1 LGHNA and CDR2 YSLEER. V lost 1 base to trimming and J lost 7 bases, with 8 bases between them. The CDR3 runs 13 residues.

The genes are TRBV9 and TRBJ1-1; perhaps TRBD1 as D (6 bases). V was shortened by 3 bases and J by 3 bases, with 15 bases between the two germline ends. Germline CDR1 reads SGDLS; CDR2 reads YYNGEE. This CDR3 is 15 amino acids long. The CDR3 DNA reads TGTGCCAGCAGCGCGTACCAGGGGTTCGACACTGAAGCTTTCTTT. Protein: CASSAYQGFDTEAFF.

This sequence joins TRBV25-1 and TRBJ2-5; 7 bases are a match to TRBD1. In germline, CDR1 is MGHDK, CDR2 SYGVNS. This CDR3 contains 17 residues. With V trimmed by 3 bases and J by 5 bases, 15 bases remained unmatched. CDR3 sequence (DNA): TGTGCCAGCAGTGAGGATGGGGCAGGGGGACGCGGGGAGACCCAGTACTTC. Translated: CASSEDGAGGRGETQYF.

The rearrangement uses TRBV11-3 and TRBJ2-3; a possible D gene is TRBD2 (7 bases). The CDR3 consists of 16 residues. Germline CDR1 is SGHNT and CDR2 is YENEEA. V was clipped by 4 bases and J by 6 bases, with 20 bases between them. Written as DNA, the CDR3 is TGTGCCAGCAGCTCATCTGGATGGGGGGGGGCGGATACGCAGTATTTT. Translation gives CASSSSGWGGADTQYF.

The chain links TRBV5-6 to TRBJ2-2; 7 bases are shared with TRBD2. Germline V gene data show CDR1 as SGHDT and CDR2 as YYEEEE. This CDR3 region has 16 residues. V lost 0 bases to trimming and J lost 5 bases; unmatched junction nucleotides: 7. The CDR3 protein is CASSLGLAVFTGELFF. The CDR3 coding sequence is TGTGCCAGCAGCTTGGGGCTAGCGGTTTTTACCGGGGAGCTGTTTTTT.

The chain combines TRBV5-6 with TRBJ1-5; 10 nucleotides match TRBD1. This CDR3 has 15 residues. V gave up 4 bases and J gave up 6 bases; unmatched junction bases: 7. Germline V gene data show CDR1 as SGHDT and CDR2 as YYEEEE. The CDR3 loop is CASSRQGAGSQPQHF. Written as DNA, the CDR3 is TGTGCCAGCAGCCGACAGGGGGCTGGGAGTCAGCCCCAGCATTTT.

The CDR3 nucleotides are TGTGCCAGCAGTGGGGGACTGAACAATGAGCAGTTCTTC. Translation: CASSGGLNNEQFF. The V call is TRBV28, the J call TRBJ2-1, with D perhaps TRBD2 (6 bases). The CDR3 totals 13 residues. Germline CDR1 MDHEN, CDR2 SYDVKM. Trimming shortened V by 5 bases and J by 5 bases, and 10 bases separated the two germline ends.

V is TRBV28 and J is TRBJ2-7; 11 positions agree with TRBD1. CDR1 is MDHEN and CDR2 is SYDVKM in the germline V gene. Trimming at V came to 5 bases and at J to 4 bases, leaving 4 bases not matched to a gene. The CDR3 extends over 14 amino acids. CDR3 bases: TGTGCCAGCAGTATTGGACAGGGGGCTTACGAGCAGTACTTC. Protein product: CASSIGQGAYEQYF.

V and J are TRBV7-9 and TRBJ2-7, with D possibly TRBD1 on 6 matching bases. This CDR3 has 14 amino acids. Germline loops: CDR1 SEHNR, CDR2 FQNEAQ (reference sequence). Trimming took 8 bases from V and 6 from J, leaving 20 bases between them. The CDR3 is CASVGYGTFSEQYF. The DNA of the CDR3 is TGTGCCAGCGTGGGATACGGGACATTTTCCGAGCAGTACTTC.

The CDR3 reads CASSAGGGSYEQYF. The CDR3, as DNA: TGCGCCAGCAGCGCCGGGGGGGGGTCCTACGAGCAGTACTTC. The rearrangement joins TRBV5-1 to TRBJ2-7; the match to TRBD2 covers 8 bases. The CDR3 consists of 14 residues. Germline V gene sequence: CDR1 SGHRS, CDR2 YFSETQ. The V gene end was trimmed by 4 bases and the J gene end by 1 base; junction bases not matched to a gene: 4.